Following are 20 T cell receptor beta chains from one sample sequenced in a study of blood T cell repertoires in COVID-19. Assay used: immunoSEQ multiplex PCR; TCRdb lists only in-frame clones, some missing. The sample lists some 96,000 clones, roughly 90% occurring once. Sequenced material: peripheral blood. The receptors stem from a man aged 25-40 years in a cohort sampled during active COVID-19.

The V call is TRBV28, the J call TRBJ1-6, with 8 bases matching TRBD1. CDR3 length: 17 amino acids. Unmatched junction bases numbered 7, after V lost 6 bases and J lost 0 bases. Germline CDR1 and CDR2: MDHEN and SYDVKM. The CDR3 DNA reads TGTGCCAGCAGGATGCAGGGGGCCGGCTCCTATAATTCACCCCTCCACTTT. Protein: CASRMQGAGSYNSPLHF.

The V gene is TRBV6-6, the J gene TRBJ1-2; D possibly corresponds to TRBD1 (6 bases). The V end lost 7 bases, the J end lost 8 bases, and 11 bases lay between the germline ends. Germline values: CDR1 MNHNY, CDR2 SVGAGI (reference sequence). This CDR3 is built from 11 residues. CDR3 protein: CASTQGQGYTF. In nucleotides, the CDR3 is TGTGCCAGCACCCAGGGGCAAGGCTACACCTTC.

The V gene is TRBV11-2, the J gene TRBJ1-1; 11 nucleotides line up with TRBD1. Germline V gives CDR1 SGHAT, CDR2 FQNNGV. The ends lost 2 bases at V and 4 bases at J; junction bases unmatched: 3. The CDR3 loop spans 15 amino acids. The CDR3: CASSLSGTGGTEAFF. The CDR3 region has the DNA TGTGCCAGCAGCTTATCCGGGACAGGGGGCACTGAAGCTTTCTTT.

V usage is TRBV10-3 and J usage is TRBJ2-1; D is unresolved. The CDR3 sequence is 13 residues long. Per germline, CDR1 ENHRY and CDR2 SYGVKD. Trimming left V 0 bases short and J 5 bases short, with 5 bases between. CDR3 sequence reads: CAISESNNNEQFF. The CDR3 DNA is TGTGCCATCAGTGAGTCGAACAACAATGAGCAGTTCTTC.

The V gene is TRBV10-3, the J gene TRBJ2-3; 12 bases map to TRBD2. Germline CDR1 ENHRY, CDR2 SYGVKD. J was trimmed by 2 bases and V by 4 bases; bases with no gene match: 4. This CDR3 is 16 amino acids long. This CDR3 reads CAISGTSGGTTDTQYF. The CDR3 coding sequence is TGTGCCATCAGTGGCACTAGCGGGGGGACCACAGATACGCAGTATTTT.

This rearrangement joins TRBV6-6 to TRBJ1-3; the D gene is possibly TRBD1 (6 bases). The V end was cut by 6 bases, the J end by 4 bases, with 13 bases between. The CDR3 sequence is 14 residues long. Germline V lookup: CDR1 MNHNY, CDR2 SVGAGI (reference sequence). CDR3 protein: CASSRTEEGNTIYF. The CDR3 nucleotides read TGTGCCAGCAGCCGGACAGAGGAAGGAAACACCATATATTTT.

The chain couples TRBV10-3 to TRBJ1-2, with 7 bases lining up with TRBD1. The CDR3 runs 15 residues. V trimming: 3 bases; J trimming: 1 base; junction bases outside the gene matches: 5. Germline assignment: CDR1 ENHRY and CDR2 SYGVKD. The CDR3 protein is CAISERAGGNYGYTF. DNA for the CDR3: TGTGCCATCAGTGAAAGGGCAGGGGGTAACTATGGCTACACCTTC.

This clone was recorded only once. The chain is built from TRBV3-1 (or the pseudogene TRBV3-2) and TRBJ2-1; D unclear. CDR3 length: 14 amino acids. V lost 1 base, J lost 8 bases, and 12 bases lay in between. CDR1 LGHDT and CDR2 YNNKEL come from the germline V gene (reference sequence). CDR3 in DNA: TGTGCCAGCAGCCAAGGAGACATCCGGCATGAGCAGTTCTTC. It specifies CASSQGDIRHEQFF.

This sequence joins TRBV29-1 and TRBJ2-7; 8 bases line up with TRBD1. The CDR3 length is 14 residues. In germline, CDR1 is SQVTM, CDR2 ANQGSEA. The V segment lost 7 bases and the J segment 3 bases; nucleotides outside the gene matches: 11. CDR3 bases: TGCAGCGCTGTAAGAGCAGGGGGCTACTACGAGCAGTACTTC. Residues: CSAVRAGGYYEQYF.

This chain joins TRBV4-3 and TRBJ2-7, with 9 positions matching TRBD2. The germline CDR1 and CDR2 sequences are LGHNA and YSLEER. V lost 3 bases and J lost 1; bases outside the gene matches: 7. The CDR3 runs 16 residues. CDR3 protein: CASSQETGLASYEQYF. The CDR3 DNA follows: TGCGCCAGCAGCCAGGAGACCGGACTAGCGTCCTACGAGCAGTACTTC.

The chain links TRBV6-5 to TRBJ2-5; D is undetermined. Germline CDR1 is MNHEY and CDR2 is SVGAGI. Trimming took 6 bases from V and 1 from J, leaving 6 bases between them. CDR3 size: 12 residues. CDR3 DNA: TGTGCCAGCAGGGCAGTCCAAGAGACCCAGTACTTC. It translates to CASRAVQETQYF.

The gene calls are TRBV19 and TRBJ2-5, with TRBD1 as a possible D gene (6 bases). The V end lost 3 bases, the J end lost 3 bases, and 11 bases lay between the germline ends. The CDR3 spans 14 residues. The germline V gene has CDR1 LNHDA and CDR2 SQIVND (reference sequence). In DNA, the CDR3 is TGTGCCAGTAGTATTGGGACAACAAAAGAGACCCAGTACTTC. Its translation is CASSIGTTKETQYF.

The gene calls are TRBV5-4 and TRBJ2-3; D might be TRBD1 (5 bases). Germline-derived CDR1 and CDR2 are SGHNT and YYREEE (reference sequence). The CDR3 has 14 amino acids. The V gene lost 3 bases and the J gene lost 0 bases, with 8 bases spanning the gap. The CDR3 sequence: CASSSRQSTDTQYF. CDR3 bases: TGTGCCAGCAGCTCGAGACAGAGCACAGATACGCAGTATTTT.

The chain recombines TRBV14 with TRBJ1-1, with a possible D match to TRBD1 (6 bases). The CDR3 consists of 15 residues. Trimming pared 1 base from V and 0 bases from J, leaving 9 bases between. Per germline, CDR1 SGHDN and CDR2 FVKESK. The DNA for the CDR3 is TGTGCCAGCAGCCAAGTCACAGGGATGAACACTGAAGCTTTCTTT. Encoded protein: CASSQVTGMNTEAFF.

The genes are TRBV5-1 and TRBJ2-5; TRBD2 matches 9 bases. The CDR3 length is 17 residues. Germline V gene data show CDR1 as SGHRS and CDR2 as YFSETQ. The ends lost 0 bases at V and 3 bases at J; junction bases unmatched: 9. The CDR3 coding sequence is TGCGCCAGCAGCTTGGGGGGGCTAGCGGGGACCAAAGAGACCCAGTACTTC. Amino acid sequence: CASSLGGLAGTKETQYF.

The count of this clone is one. This CDR3 is CASSLGDRARLNYGYTF. The CDR3 nucleotides are TGTGCCAGCAGCTTAGGGGACAGGGCCCGGTTAAACTATGGCTACACCTTC. V usage is TRBV7-8 and J usage is TRBJ1-2, with 9 bases aligning to TRBD1. V lost 1 base to trimming and J lost 2 bases; unmatched junction nucleotides: 8. This CDR3 is 17 amino acids long. Germline V lookup: CDR1 SGHVS, CDR2 FQNEAQ.

The V and J genes are TRBV7-3 and TRBJ2-3, with TRBD1 matching 11 bases. V lost 4 bases to trimming and J lost 3 bases; unmatched junction nucleotides: 12. Germline V CDR1 and CDR2: SGHTA, FQGTGA. The CDR3 length is 18 residues. CDR3 sequence reads: CASSSGRGQGAFTDTQYF. The CDR3 nucleotides are TGTGCCAGCAGCTCCGGGAGAGGACAGGGGGCGTTTACAGATACGCAGTATTTT.

V is TRBV28 and J is TRBJ2-7; TRBD2 matches at 8 bases. V shed 4 bases, J shed 2 bases, and the junction held 7 bases outside the gene matches. Germline V gene sequence: CDR1 MDHEN, CDR2 SYDVKM. The CDR3 runs to 15 residues. The CDR3 DNA reads TGTGCCAGCAGTTCCCAATCGGGACTAGCCTACGAGCAGTACTTC. Encoded protein: CASSSQSGLAYEQYF. Variable domain in full (rest from reference TRBV28 and TRBJ2-7): DVKVTQSSRYLVKRTGEKVFLECVQDMDHENMFWYRQDPGLGLRLIYFSYDVKMKEKGDIPEGYSVSREKKERFSLILESASTNQTSMYLCASSSQSGLAYEQYFGPGTRLTVT.

The CDR3 nucleotides are TGTGCCAGCAGTCGACGACTAGCCGCCATGGACACCCAGTACTTC. This gives the protein CASSRRLAAMDTQYF. The chain couples TRBV6-2 or TRBV6-3 to TRBJ2-5, with TRBD2 identical over 7 bases. The CDR3 length is 15 residues. Per germline, CDR1 MNHEY and CDR2 SVGEGT. J gave up 8 bases and V 5 bases, and 14 bases lay outside the gene matches.

V gene TRBV29-1 combines with J gene TRBJ2-2; D possibly corresponds to TRBD1 (6 bases). CDR3 length equals 11 residues. From germline, CDR1 is SQVTM and CDR2 ANQGSEA. V dropped 2 bases and J dropped 8 bases, with 6 bases sitting between them. The CDR3 loop reads CSVERGGELFF. The CDR3 DNA reads as TGCAGCGTTGAAAGGGGGGGGGAGCTGTTTTTT.